The T cell receptor (beta chain) described here comes from a study of blood T cells in healthy people across ages. Individuals who donated were healthy Caucasians from Russia aged about 6 to 100. Germline trimming cut 7 bases from V and 6 bases from J; bases unmatched to any gene: 22. There are 18 residues in the CDR3. Germline CDR1 DFQATT, CDR2 SNEGSKA (reference sequence). Using a J-beta primer mix together with a sample-barcoded 5' primer, a second PCR was run for roughly 7 to 11 cycles. The template-switch adaptor, which had 12 random nucleotides, put a tag on each cDNA molecule. One entry per CDR3 protein, called by TCRdb with MiXCR from the 5' RACE reads. This table holds 710,000 or so distinct CDR3 sequences, about 30% found once. Only one count was recorded for this clonotype.

The chain recombines TRBV20-1 with TRBJ2-3; 10 bases are shared with TRBD2. This TCR came from a woman aged 80 or over in good health. Sequenced: blood. CDR3 sequence reads: CSVLTGTGLAAAEDTQYF. The CDR3 region has the DNA TGCAGTGTCCTTACCGGCACCGGACTAGCGGCTGCTGAGGATACGCAGTATTTT.